This TCR beta chain comes out of a study of radiotherapy plus CTLA-4 blockade in lung cancer (dated by TCRdb to 2016 to 2019). Turning to the overall study: Among enrolled patients, 15% to 20% had an objective response and approximately 30% reached disease control. What the study reported, not specific to this receptor: The strongest predictors of response were reported to be early dynamic shifts in blood T cell clones along with a rise in serum interferon-beta following radiation. After treatment with radiotherapy and ipilimumab, TCR clones that came from tumors expanded in the peripheral blood.

To note about this clone: Its antigen has not been determined. Base qualities are missing; no much larger clone stands one base away.

The germline V gene supplies CDR1 MNHEY and CDR2 SVGAGI. V lost 7 bases and J lost 7 bases; the stretch between them is 17 bases long. The CDR3 holds 14 amino acids from the cysteine to the phenylalanine. CDR3 DNA only is kept here, 42 bases in frame from base 1. Preparation of the library involved the immunoSEQ multiplex PCR assay. This immuneACCESS table, as held by TCRdb, lists in-frame sequences with V and J called but not all clones. Of the missing ones, under half trace to an unresolved V gene in checked studies; the others have no known cause. For this sample there are tens of thousands of clones; approximately 86% appear just once. The leading ten clones occupy roughly 0.95% of the sample. Focal radiation therapy combined with CTLA-4 blockade (ipilimumab) was tested in patients with chemo-refractory metastatic non-small-cell lung cancer.

This TCR derives from a human donor with non-small cell lung cancer who had stable disease on radiotherapy plus ipilimumab. The chain is encoded by TRBV6-5 joined to TRBJ2-1, with TRBD2 tentatively as D gene (5 bases match). The source material was peripheral blood, sampled from a patient treated with radiotherapy plus ipilimumab. The base sequence is TGTGCCAGCACCAGCGGTTATTCCCGAAATGAGCAGTTCTTC. This encodes CASTSGYSRNEQFF.